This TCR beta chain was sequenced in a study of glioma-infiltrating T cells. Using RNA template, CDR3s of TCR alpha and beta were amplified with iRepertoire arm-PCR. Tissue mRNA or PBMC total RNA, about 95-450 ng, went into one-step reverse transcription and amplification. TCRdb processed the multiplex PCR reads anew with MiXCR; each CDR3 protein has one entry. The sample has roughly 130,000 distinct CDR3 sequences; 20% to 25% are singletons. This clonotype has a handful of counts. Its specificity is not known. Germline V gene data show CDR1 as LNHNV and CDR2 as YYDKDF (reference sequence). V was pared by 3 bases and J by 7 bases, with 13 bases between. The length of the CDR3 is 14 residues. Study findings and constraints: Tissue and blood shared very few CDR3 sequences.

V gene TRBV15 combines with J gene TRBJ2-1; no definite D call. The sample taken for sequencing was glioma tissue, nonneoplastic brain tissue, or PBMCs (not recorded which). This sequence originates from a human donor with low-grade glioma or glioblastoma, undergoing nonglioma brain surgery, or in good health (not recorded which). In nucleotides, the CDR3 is TGTGCCACCAGCAGCGCTGCGGAGTGGAATGAGCAGTTCTTC. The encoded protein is CATSSAAEWNEQFF.